A selection of T cell receptor beta chains follows, all from one sample in a study of OX40 agonist ivuxolimab in advanced cancers. Profiled with immunoSEQ multiplex PCR; TCRdb holds only in-frame clones, not every one. The sample records about 59,000 clones, more than 75% being singletons. Sample: CD4+ or CD8+ T cells sorted from blood, taken in a trial of the OX40 agonist ivuxolimab. Receptors were obtained from an adult with an advanced solid tumor such as melanoma, head and neck, liver or kidney cancer. The CDR3 runs from the conserved cysteine through the conserved F or W. A D gene is named only where the DNA matches it firmly. Expanded clones get a size class; other rows say once, few or many, or leave the size out.

.,TRBV28,17,TRBJ1-2,TRBD1,TGTGCCAGCAGTTTTACGGACAGGGGCCGCACTAACTATGGCTACACCTTC,CASSFTDRGRTNYGYTF
.,TRBV6-5,14,TRBJ2-4,TRBD2,TGTGCCAGCAGCGGGGGGGCAGGCAGGGGCATTCAGTACTTC,CASSGGAGRGIQYF
.,TRBV2,14,TRBJ2-6,.,TGTGCCAGCAGTAAAGAGCCTGGGGCCAACGTCCTGACTTTC,CASSKEPGANVLTF
.,TRBV29-1,13,TRBJ2-7,.,TGCAGCGTTGACGCCGGGACTTCCTACGAGCAGTACTTC,CSVDAGTSYEQYF
.,TRBV29-1,16,TRBJ2-3,TRBD2,TGCAGCGTTGATGGGGCTTCCAGCGGGAGGCCAGATACGCAGTATTTT,CSVDGASSGRPDTQYF
.,TRBV30,15,TRBJ1-1,TRBD1,TGTGCCTGGATGTCTATTAACAGGGGGGCTTCTGAAGCTTTCTTT,CAWMSINRGASEAFF
.,TRBV6-5,15,TRBJ1-3,.,TGTGCCAGCAGCCCCCCGGGAAGGATCGGAAACACCATATATTTT,CASSPPGRIGNTIYF
.,TRBV28,15,TRBJ1-2,TRBD1,TGTGCCAGCAGTTCGGGAACAGGGGGTACCTATGGCTACACCTTC,CASSSGTGGTYGYTF
.,TRBV7-8,16,TRBJ1-6,.,TGTGCCAGCAGCTTAGTAGCTGGACTGATAAATTCACCCCTCCACTTT,CASSLVAGLINSPLHF
.,TRBV15,14,TRBJ2-7,.,TGTGCCACCAGCAGAGGGGGGAGGACCTACGAGCAGTACTTC,CATSRGGRTYEQYF
.,TRBV7-9,12,TRBJ2-7,.,TGTGCCAGCAGCTTACGGGCCGACGAGCAGTACTTC,CASSLRADEQYF
.,TRBV28,14,TRBJ1-2,TRBD1,TGTGCCAGCACCTCCGGACAGGGTCCTTATGGCTACACCTTC,CASTSGQGPYGYTF
.,TRBV6-5,14,TRBJ1-4,.,TGTGCCAGCAGTTACGATAGGGGTAATGAAAAACTGTTTTTT,CASSYDRGNEKLFF
.,TRBV19,13,TRBJ2-7,TRBD1,TGTGCCAGTTCACGGGACAGAACCTACGAGCAGTACTTC,CASSRDRTYEQYF
.,TRBV6-5,14,TRBJ1-3,.,TGTGCCAGCAGTTACGGAAACTCTGGAAACACCATATATTTT,CASSYGNSGNTIYF
.,TRBV7-9,15,TRBJ2-5,.,TGTGCCAGCAGCTTAAATCAGGGGAATCAAGAGACCCAGTACTTC,CASSLNQGNQETQYF
once,TRBV7-9,14,TRBJ1-2,.,TGTGCCAGCACCCTGGGGACCCAGAACTATGGCTACACCTTC,CASTLGTQNYGYTF
.,TRBV30,14,TRBJ1-1,.,TGTGCCTGGACCTCTCTGGGGGGCGGCACTGAAGCTTTCTTT,CAWTSLGGGTEAFF
.,TRBV28,13,TRBJ1-2,.,TGTGCCAGCAAAGGTGGGGGGCGCTATGGCTACACCTTC,CASKGGGRYGYTF
.,TRBV5-1,14,TRBJ2-7,TRBD1,TGCGCCAGCAGCGTCGGACAGGTTTACGACGAGCAGTACTTC,CASSVGQVYDEQYF
.,TRBV5-1,13,TRBJ2-7,.,TGCGCCAGCAGCTTTGTCGACATCCACGAGCAGTACTTC,CASSFVDIHEQYF
.,TRBV30,11,TRBJ2-1,.,TGTGCCTGGAGTGCCCGGAGTGAGCAGTTCTTC,CAWSARSEQFF
once,TRBV12-5,15,TRBJ1-2,.,TGTGCTAGTGGTTTAGGGAGGGCCCCTGCCTATGGCTACACCTTC,CASGLGRAPAYGYTF
.,TRBV9,16,TRBJ2-1,.,TGTGCCAGCAGCGCCCTCTCAGGGGTCTCCTACAATGAGCAGTTCTTC,CASSALSGVSYNEQFF
.,TRBV7-2,15,TRBJ1-2,.,TGTGCCAGCAGCCCTACCGGAGACAGCCTCTATGGCTACACCTTC,CASSPTGDSLYGYTF
.,TRBV4-3,19,TRBJ2-2,.,TGCGCCAGCAGCCAAGGGATGTTTATTTGGCCGCTGAACACCGGGGAGCTGTTTTTT,CASSQGMFIWPLNTGELFF
.,TRBV30,19,TRBJ2-7,TRBD2,TGTGCCTGGAGTGCAAGGAGTATGGAGGTCTCTAGCGGGTCCTACGAGCAGTACTTC,CAWSARSMEVSSGSYEQYF
few,TRBV13,17,TRBJ2-1,.,TGTGCCAGCAGCCAAAGGTGGGTAGCGGACATGTACAATGAGCAGTTCTTC,CASSQRWVADMYNEQFF
.,TRBV5-1,15,TRBJ1-3,.,TGCGCCAGCAGCTTGCACCTTAACTCTGGAAACACCATATATTTT,CASSLHLNSGNTIYF
.,TRBV12-5,15,TRBJ1-6,.,TGTGCTAGTGGTTTGGTACGGGACGGAAATTCACCCCTCCACTTT,CASGLVRDGNSPLHF
.,TRBV5-1,14,TRBJ2-2,.,TGCGCCAGCAGCCCCGGAAGGAACACCGGGGAGCTGTTTTTT,CASSPGRNTGELFF
.,TRBV7-6,15,TRBJ1-2,.,TGTGCCAGCAGCTCCTATAAGGGCCCCCGGGGGAGCTACACCTTC,CASSSYKGPRGSYTF
.,TRBV2,13,TRBJ2-2,TRBD1,TGTGCCAGCGGACAGGGGGCTGGCGGGGAGCTGTTTTTT,CASGQGAGGELFF
.,TRBV5-4,14,TRBJ2-7,.,TGTGCCAGCAGCTTTCTAGCCCGGAGGAGCGAGCAGTACTTC,CASSFLARRSEQYF
.,TRBV7-9,12,TRBJ1-2,.,TGTGCCAGCAGCTCGGACTCGTATGGCTACACCTTC,CASSSDSYGYTF
.,TRBV9,14,TRBJ2-3,.,TGTGCCAGCAGCGTAACTGGATTCACAGATACGCAGTATTTT,CASSVTGFTDTQYF
.,TRBV2,13,TRBJ1-4,.,TGTGCCAGCAACGGACAGCTTAATGAAAAACTGTTTTTT,CASNGQLNEKLFF
.,TRBV28,11,TRBJ2-1,TRBD2,TGTGCCAGCTGGGAGGGCGGTGAGCAGTTCTTC,CASWEGGEQFF
once,TRBV30,13,TRBJ2-2,.,TGTGCCTGGAACTTAGCTATTCCCGGGGAGCTGTTTTTT,CAWNLAIPGELFF
.,TRBV7-2,18,TRBJ1-6,.,TGTGCCAGCAGCATATCGTTACAGGGAAGCTCCTATAATTCACCCCTCCACTTT,CASSISLQGSSYNSPLHF
.,TRBV5-4,15,TRBJ2-3,.,TGTGCCAGCAGCTTGTTGCTAGCCCACACAGATACGCAGTATTTT,CASSLLLAHTDTQYF
.,TRBV11-2,15,TRBJ2-7,TRBD2,TGTGCCAGCAGCTTCGGTCGGGGGGATCCCTACGAGCAGTACTTC,CASSFGRGDPYEQYF
.,TRBV11-2,16,TRBJ2-7,TRBD2,TGTGCCAGCAGCTTAGATCATCGCGGGGGATCCTACGAGCAGTACTTC,CASSLDHRGGSYEQYF
medium-sized,TRBV19,13,TRBJ1-2,.,TGTGCCAGTAGTATCGGGGCCAACTATGGCTACACCTTC,CASSIGANYGYTF
.,TRBV6-1,14,TRBJ1-4,TRBD1,TGTGCCAGCGCAGGGGGCGCAACTAATGAAAAACTGTTTTTT,CASAGGATNEKLFF
once,TRBV9,15,TRBJ1-3,TRBD1,TGTGCCAGCAGCGGAGCCGGGACAGCAGGAAACACCATATATTTT,CASSGAGTAGNTIYF
.,TRBV5-1,16,TRBJ2-1,TRBD2,TGCGCCAGCAGCAGGACTAGCGGGGGGGCCTTGGATGAGCAGTTCTTC,CASSRTSGGALDEQFF
.,TRBV18,14,TRBJ2-7,TRBD1,TGTGCCAGCTCACCTGGGACAGGGGTCTACGAGCAGTACTTC,CASSPGTGVYEQYF
.,TRBV11-3,10,TRBJ1-2,.,TGTGCCAGCAGTTTACAGGGAGTCCCCTTC,CASSLQGVPF
.,TRBV6-6,14,TRBJ2-7,TRBD1,TGTGCCAGCAGTTGGGGACAGGGGCCCTACGAGCAGTACTTC,CASSWGQGPYEQYF
.,TRBV14,17,TRBJ2-7,TRBD1,TGTGCCAGCAGCCCCCGGGACAGGCCCAGCCGGCCCTACGAGCAATACTTC,CASSPRDRPSRPYEQYF
.,TRBV19,13,TRBJ1-6,TRBD1,TGTGCCAGTCAGGACAGGGAAGGACTACCCCTCCACTTT,CASQDREGLPLHF
.,TRBV28,15,TRBJ1-1,.,TGTGCCAGCAGTTTAGGCAGGGCAGGGAGCACTGAAGCTTTCTTT,CASSLGRAGSTEAFF
.,TRBV4-3,14,TRBJ1-2,.,TGCGCCAGCAGCCAAAGGTACACGGGCTATGGCTACACCTTC,CASSQRYTGYGYTF